This T cell receptor beta chain was sequenced for a study of T cell repertoires in cytomegalovirus infection. Study details: HLA-B-restricted CMV epitopes that are well studied, plus recently identified HLA-C-restricted ones, were used by the study.

TCRdb redid the calling of the reads with MiXCR, one entry per CDR3 protein. Among about 700,000 distinct CDR3 sequences listed, around 32% were seen once. Comments on this clonotype: What it binds is unknown.

Study results and caveats: CMV-specific HLA-C-restricted TCR beta clonotypes dominated the ex vivo response. Identification of carriers of CMV plus the relevant HLA was performed using cumulative public TCR beta family frequency.

The V and J ends lost 0 bases and 2 bases respectively, with 13 bases between them. The CDR3 runs 15 residues. Germline CDR1 is DFQATT and CDR2 is SNEGSKA (reference sequence). This receptor was obtained from a human donor in good health (CMV status not recorded). Some clones in this sample may be carry-over from other donors' samples. The sample consisted of cultured PBMCs, taken from culture after CMV antigen stimulation. This chain links TRBV20-1 with TRBJ2-5; tentatively, D is TRBD2 (5 bases). CDR3 region: CSARDLTRLQETQYF. CDR3 coding DNA: TGCAGTGCTAGAGATCTTACCCGACTACAAGAGACCCAGTACTTC.